A single sample gave rise to the 23 T cell receptor beta chains below, sequenced in a study of blood T cell repertoires in COVID-19. Here immunoSEQ multiplex PCR was the method, and the copy in TCRdb shows in-frame clones only, minus some. The data show 200,000 to 300,000 clones, with around 85% seen just once and about 3% held by the top ten. Sequenced material: peripheral blood. The receptors here all came from a woman in her twenties or thirties who had recovered from COVID-19.

In nucleotides, the CDR3 is TGCGCCAGCAGCTTTGATGGGGGACAGGGCGGTGGCTACACCTTC. Its translation is CASSFDGGQGGGYTF. The chain has TRBV5-1 and TRBJ1-2, with 9 positions matching TRBD1. The germline CDR1 and CDR2 sequences are SGHRS and YFSETQ. V lost 2 bases and J lost 7; bases outside the gene matches: 9. The CDR3 totals 15 residues. The entire variable domain, with the rest obtained from reference TRBV5-1 and TRBJ1-2, is as follows: KAGVTQTPRYLIKTRGQQVTLSCSPISGHRSVSWYQQTPGQGLQFLFEYFSETQRNKGNFPGRFSGRQFSNSRSEMNVSTLELGDSALYLCASSFDGGQGGGYTFGSGTRLTVV.

V is TRBV24-1 and J is TRBJ1-5; D is perhaps TRBD1 (6 bases). V was shortened by 5 bases and J by 0 bases, with 10 bases between the two germline ends. Germline-derived CDR1 and CDR2 are KGHDR and SFDVKD. The CDR3 sequence is 15 residues long. The CDR3 coding sequence is TGTGCCACCAGTGTGGCAGGGGCTAGCAATCAGCCCCAGCATTTT. Protein sequence: CATSVAGASNQPQHF.

The chain employs TRBV2 and TRBJ2-7; D possibly corresponds to TRBD2 (5 bases). With 5 bases removed from V and 0 bases from J, the gap between germline ends came to 17 bases. The CDR3 runs to 16 residues. Germline assignment: CDR1 SNHLY and CDR2 FYNNEI. CDR3 residues: CASSLERTGISYEQYF. The DNA for the CDR3 is TGTGCCAGCAGTTTGGAGAGGACGGGGATCTCCTACGAGCAGTACTTC.

The chain carries TRBV6-5 and TRBJ2-5; the D gene is possibly TRBD2 (6 bases). Trimming shortened V by 7 bases and J by 10 bases, and 13 bases separated the two germline ends. Germline V gives CDR1 MNHEY, CDR2 SVGAGI. The CDR3 consists of 11 residues. CDR3 in DNA: TGTGCCAGCATCTACCGGGGAGGCCAGTACTTC. The encoded protein is CASIYRGGQYF.

This clone was seen just once. The rearrangement uses TRBV27 and TRBJ2-7, with 10 bases matching TRBD2. Germline CDR1 is MNHEY and CDR2 is SMNVEV (reference sequence). V lost 7 bases, J lost 2 bases, and 8 bases stayed unmatched. The CDR3 totals 15 residues. The CDR3 protein is CASTSWTSGTYEQYF. The DNA of the CDR3 is TGTGCCAGCACCTCCTGGACTAGCGGCACCTACGAGCAGTACTTC.

The rearrangement links TRBV7-3 to TRBJ2-3; TRBD1 aligns across 7 bases. The CDR3 runs to 13 residues. J gave up 7 bases and V 4 bases, and 5 bases lay outside the gene matches. Looked up from germline, CDR1 is SGHTA and CDR2 is FQGTGA. This CDR3 is CASSSRGQYTQYF. The CDR3 coding sequence is TGTGCCAGCAGCTCCCGGGGACAGTATACGCAGTATTTT.

CDR3 amino acids: CASSQNLQGAGNQPQHF. CDR3 DNA: TGCGCCAGCAGTCAAAACCTTCAGGGGGCTGGGAATCAGCCCCAGCATTTT. The chain carries TRBV10-2 and TRBJ1-5; 8 bases agree with TRBD1. CDR3 size: 17 residues. Germline V CDR1 and CDR2: WSHSY, SAAADI. J lost 4 bases, V lost 5 bases, and 13 bases had no gene match.

The chain couples TRBV7-8 to TRBJ2-3; 13 positions match TRBD2. V shed 3 bases, J shed 3 bases, and the junction held 12 bases outside the gene matches. This CDR3 comprises 19 residues. CDR1 and CDR2 from the germline V gene are SGHVS and FQNEAQ. CDR3 region: CASSFALAGGLVQTDTQYF. CDR3 sequence (DNA): TGTGCCAGCAGCTTTGCACTAGCGGGGGGGCTGGTACAGACAGATACGCAGTATTTT.

This clone has just a few counts. The chain uses TRBV12-3 or TRBV12-4 and TRBJ2-2; D ambiguous. V gave up 8 bases and J gave up 7 bases, with 11 bases separating them. The CDR3 runs to 12 residues. CDR3 in amino acids: CASSTSGGELFF. CDR3 nucleotide sequence: TGTGCCAGCTCGACGTCGGGCGGGGAGCTGTTTTTT.

The chain couples TRBV2 to TRBJ2-5; 10 nucleotides match TRBD1. Germline V gives CDR1 SNHLY, CDR2 FYNNEI. This CDR3 has 15 amino acids. Trimming removed 6 bases from V and 5 bases from J; junction bases left unmatched: 9. CDR3 loop: CASRGTGVMRETQYF. The CDR3 DNA sequence: TGTGCCAGCAGGGGGACAGGGGTAATGCGGGAGACCCAGTACTTC.

V is TRBV5-1 and J is TRBJ1-3; D remains unclear. The CDR3 is 17 residues long. Germline V gene lookup returns CDR1 SGHRS and CDR2 YFSETQ. With 0 bases removed from V and 0 bases from J, the gap between germline ends came to 13 bases. The CDR3 DNA is TGCGCCAGCAGCTTGGCCGTCAGTTCCCTCTCTGGAAACACCATATATTTT. Its protein is CASSLAVSSLSGNTIYF.

V is TRBV2 and J is TRBJ1-1, with TRBD1 identical over 8 bases. This CDR3 has 13 residues. V gave up 5 bases and J gave up 4 bases; unmatched junction bases: 3. Germline V lookup: CDR1 SNHLY, CDR2 FYNNEI. CDR3 sequence reads: CASSWDRSTEAFF. Written as DNA, the CDR3 is TGTGCCAGCAGTTGGGACAGGAGCACTGAAGCTTTCTTT. The variable domain in full, with the rest retrieved from reference TRBV2 and TRBJ1-1, is EPEVTQTPSHQVTQMGQEVILRCVPISNHLYFYWYRQILGQKVEFLVSFYNNEISEKSEIFDDQFSVERPDGSNFTLKIRSTKLEDSAMYFCASSWDRSTEAFFGQGTRLTVV.

This rearrangement joins TRBV9 to TRBJ1-3; D is perhaps TRBD1 (6 bases). The germline V and J ends were trimmed by 0 bases and 2 bases, with 15 bases remaining between them. The CDR3 has 17 residues. Looked up from germline, CDR1 is SGDLS and CDR2 is YYNGEE. The CDR3 loop reads CASSVGGHSVAGNTIYF. CDR3 nucleotides: TGTGCCAGCAGCGTAGGGGGGCACAGTGTAGCTGGAAACACCATATATTTT.

The V call is TRBV7-9, the J call TRBJ2-1; D not certain. Trimming took 5 bases from V and 9 from J, leaving 11 bases between them. Germline lookup yields CDR1 SEHNR and CDR2 FQNEAQ (reference sequence). This CDR3 contains 12 residues. The CDR3 DNA reads as TGTGCCAGCAGCCACCAAAGGAGTGAGCAGTTCTTC. Encoded protein: CASSHQRSEQFF.

This chain uses TRBV12-3 or TRBV12-4 with TRBJ1-5; tentatively, D is TRBD1 (5 bases). The CDR3 is 11 amino acids. V was clipped by 1 base and J by 16 bases, with 11 bases between them. As DNA, the CDR3 is TGTGCCAGCAGTTTAGACAGGACCACACATTTT. It encodes CASSLDRTTHF.

The gene calls are TRBV2 and TRBJ1-2; D gene ambiguous. The CDR3 is 14 amino acids. Germline assignment: CDR1 SNHLY and CDR2 FYNNEI. V lost 7 bases and J 6 bases, leaving 18 bases between the germline ends. CDR3 amino acids: CASMPPGPFDGYTF. CDR3 DNA sequence: TGTGCCAGCATGCCGCCGGGTCCCTTTGATGGCTACACCTTC.

The V and J genes are TRBV24-1 and TRBJ1-6, with TRBD1 as a possible D gene (6 bases). Germline V gives CDR1 KGHDR, CDR2 SFDVKD. V was shortened by 3 bases and J by 0 bases, with 20 bases between the two germline ends. The CDR3 consists of 20 residues. The CDR3 loop reads CATSDLRGRGRSSYNSPLHF. The CDR3 DNA is TGTGCCACCAGTGATCTACGAGGCAGGGGCAGGAGCTCCTATAATTCACCCCTCCACTTT.

This chain connects TRBV24-1 to TRBJ2-1, with TRBD1 identical over 9 bases. The junction had 6 bases not matched to a gene; V was cut back by 5 bases and J by 8 bases. Germline CDR1 reads KGHDR; CDR2 reads SFDVKD. The CDR3 length is 14 residues. In nucleotides, the CDR3 is TGTGCCACCAGTGCGGGACAGGGTAACGATGAGCAGTTCTTC. It is translated as CATSAGQGNDEQFF.

The V gene is TRBV7-9, the J gene TRBJ2-1, with TRBD1 matching over 7 bases. Trimming took 5 bases from V and 0 from J; bases not matched to a gene: 13. This CDR3 contains 18 residues. CDR1 SEHNR and CDR2 FQNEAQ come from the germline V gene (reference sequence). The CDR3 bases are TGTGCCAGCAGCCGACAGGGCCAGGCGCTGAGCTCCTACAATGAGCAGTTCTTC. This gives the protein CASSRQGQALSSYNEQFF.

Of note for this clone: Other DNA sequences in the sample encode the same CDR3. The chain couples TRBV5-1 to TRBJ2-7; TRBD1 might be the D (5 bases). The V gene lost 1 base and the J gene lost 0 bases, with 5 bases spanning the gap. The CDR3 is made up of 13 amino acids. Looked up from germline, CDR1 is SGHRS and CDR2 is YFSETQ. The CDR3 reads CASSLQGSYEQYF. The CDR3 DNA reads TGCGCCAGCAGCTTGCAGGGCTCCTACGAGCAGTACTTC.

The chain joins TRBV12-3 or TRBV12-4 to TRBJ1-5; 7 bases match TRBD1. The ends lost 8 bases at V and 4 bases at J; junction bases unmatched: 5. The CDR3 is made up of 13 amino acids. The DNA of the CDR3 is TGTGCCAGCCGAGGACAGGAAAATCAGCCCCAGCATTTT. Protein: CASRGQENQPQHF.

This clone was seen many times. This rearrangement joins TRBV4-3 to TRBJ1-1; maybe TRBD1 (6 bases). Germline lookup yields CDR1 LGHNA and CDR2 YSLEER. V lost 4 bases, J lost 2 bases, and 11 bases lay in between. The CDR3 runs to 14 residues. CDR3 in amino acids: CASSRGQINTEAFF. CDR3 in DNA: TGCGCCAGCAGCCGAGGACAGATTAACACTGAAGCTTTCTTT.

The V and J genes are TRBV5-1 and TRBJ1-2; D gene uncertain. CDR1 is SGHRS and CDR2 is YFSETQ in the germline V gene. This CDR3 has 17 residues. The V end was cut by 4 bases, the J end by 1 base, with 20 bases between. This chain's CDR3 is CASSNTMGLRDNYGYTF. In nucleotides, the CDR3 is TGCGCCAGCAGCAACACCATGGGCCTCCGGGATAACTATGGCTACACCTTC.